The clone carrying this TCR beta chain has a single count. The sample comes from a study of blood T cell repertoires in COVID-19. The CDR3 runs to 16 residues. Repertoires were generated with immunoSEQ multiplex PCR, while TCRdb's copy carries only in-frame clones and drops some. The data hold hundreds of thousands of clones, with around 87% observed a single time. The chain combines TRBV21-1 with TRBJ2-1; the tabulated D call, TRBD2, remains unverified against the DNA. TRBV21-1 is classified as a pseudogene. The source material was PBMCs or T cells enriched from blood (not recorded which). This TCR came from a woman between 45 and 65 years old who had recovered from COVID-19. The CDR3: CASSTRGHSSVHEQFF. The CDR3 nucleotides read TGTGCCAGCAGCACCCGAGGGCACAGCTCGGTCCATGAGCAGTTCTTC.